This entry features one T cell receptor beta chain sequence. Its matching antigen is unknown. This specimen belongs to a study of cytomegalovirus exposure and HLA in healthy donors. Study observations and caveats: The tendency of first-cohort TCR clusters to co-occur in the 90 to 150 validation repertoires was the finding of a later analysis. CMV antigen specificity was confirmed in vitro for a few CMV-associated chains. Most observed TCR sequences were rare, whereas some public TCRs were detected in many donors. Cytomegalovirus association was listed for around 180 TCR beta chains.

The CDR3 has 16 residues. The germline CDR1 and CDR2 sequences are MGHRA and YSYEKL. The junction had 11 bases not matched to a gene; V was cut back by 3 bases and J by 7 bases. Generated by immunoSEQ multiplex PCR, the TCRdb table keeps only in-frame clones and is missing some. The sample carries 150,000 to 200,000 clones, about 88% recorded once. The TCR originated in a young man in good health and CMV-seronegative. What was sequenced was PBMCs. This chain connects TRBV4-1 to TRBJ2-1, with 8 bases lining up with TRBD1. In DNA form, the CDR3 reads TGCGCCAGCAGCCAGCCGGGGACAGGTCTCGGAAATGAGCAGTTCTTC. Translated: CASSQPGTGLGNEQFF.